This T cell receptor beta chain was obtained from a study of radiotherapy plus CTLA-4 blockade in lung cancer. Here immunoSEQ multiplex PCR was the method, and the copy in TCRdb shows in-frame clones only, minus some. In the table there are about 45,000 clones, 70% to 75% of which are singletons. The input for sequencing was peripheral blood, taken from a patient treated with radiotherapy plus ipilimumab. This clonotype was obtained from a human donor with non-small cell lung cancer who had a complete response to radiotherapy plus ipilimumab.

The CDR3 DNA follows: TGTGCCAGCTCACCAAAGTCAGGGGACCTTCCCTACAATGAGCAGTTCTTC. Protein: CASSPKSGDLPYNEQFF. The rearrangement uses TRBV18 and TRBJ2-1; D perhaps matches TRBD1 (6 bases). The germline V gene has CDR1 KGHSH and CDR2 LQKENI. The ends were cut back, 2 bases at V and 2 bases at J, with 16 bases in the middle. CDR3 length: 17 residues. Filled out from reference TRBV18 and TRBJ2-1, the complete variable domain reads NAGVMQNPRHLVRRRGQEARLRCSPMKGHSHVYWYRQLPEEGLKFMVYLQKENIIDESGMPKERFSAEFPKEGPSILRIQQVVRGDSAAYFCASSPKSGDLPYNEQFFGPGTRLTVL.